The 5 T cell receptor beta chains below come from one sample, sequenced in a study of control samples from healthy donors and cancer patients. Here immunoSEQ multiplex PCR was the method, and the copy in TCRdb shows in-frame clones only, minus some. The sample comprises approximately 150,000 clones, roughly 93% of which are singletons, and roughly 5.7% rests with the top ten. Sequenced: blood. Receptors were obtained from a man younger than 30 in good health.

CDR3 in DNA: TGTGCCAGTAGTATCCCGCGGGTAATGGTCTCTGAAGCTTTCTTT. Translating gives CASSIPRVMVSEAFF. The rearrangement uses TRBV19 and TRBJ1-1; D gene ambiguous. Germline V gene data show CDR1 as LNHDA and CDR2 as SQIVND (reference sequence). The CDR3 is made up of 15 amino acids. Trimming took 3 bases from V and 6 from J, leaving 17 bases between them.

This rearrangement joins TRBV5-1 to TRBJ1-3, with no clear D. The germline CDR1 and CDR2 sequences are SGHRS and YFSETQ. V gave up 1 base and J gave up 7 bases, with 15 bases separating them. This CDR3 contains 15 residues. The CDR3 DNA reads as TGCGCCAGCAGCTTGAACAGCGGAAAACCGAACACCATATATTTT. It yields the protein CASSLNSGKPNTIYF. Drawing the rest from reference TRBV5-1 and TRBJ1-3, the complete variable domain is KAGVTQTPRYLIKTRGQQVTLSCSPISGHRSVSWYQQTPGQGLQFLFEYFSETQRNKGNFPGRFSGRQFSNSRSEMNVSTLELGDSALYLCASSLNSGKPNTIYFGEGSWLTVV.

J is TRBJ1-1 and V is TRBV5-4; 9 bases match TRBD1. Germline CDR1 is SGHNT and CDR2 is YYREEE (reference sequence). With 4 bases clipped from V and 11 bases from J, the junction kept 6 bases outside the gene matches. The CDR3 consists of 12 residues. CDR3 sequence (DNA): TGTGCCAGCAGCGTCGGGGACAGGGTGGCTTTCTTT. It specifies CASSVGDRVAFF. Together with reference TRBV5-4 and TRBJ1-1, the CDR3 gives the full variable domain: ETGVTQSPTHLIKTRGQQVTLRCSSQSGHNTVSWYQQALGQGPQFIFQYYREEENGRGNFPPRFSGLQFPNYSSELNVNALELDDSALYLCASSVGDRVAFFGQGTRLTVV.

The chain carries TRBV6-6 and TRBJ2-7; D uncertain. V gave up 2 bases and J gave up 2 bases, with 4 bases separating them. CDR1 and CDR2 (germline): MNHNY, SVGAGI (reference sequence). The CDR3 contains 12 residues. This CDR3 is CASSYRTYEQYF. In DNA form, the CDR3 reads TGTGCCAGCAGTTACAGGACCTACGAGCAGTACTTC.

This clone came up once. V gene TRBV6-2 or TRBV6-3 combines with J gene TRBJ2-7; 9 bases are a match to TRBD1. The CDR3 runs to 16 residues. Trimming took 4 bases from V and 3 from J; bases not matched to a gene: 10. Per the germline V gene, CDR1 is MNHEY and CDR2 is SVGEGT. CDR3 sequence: CASSLHSDRGGYEQYF. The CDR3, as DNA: TGTGCCAGCAGTTTACATTCCGACAGGGGGGGCTACGAGCAGTACTTC.